This TCR beta chain was retrieved from a study of blood T cell repertoires in COVID-19. About the study: Sample material is recorded as cDNA or gDNA derived from T cells, B-cell-depleted T cells, or PBMCs.

Everyone who took part was 18 to 89 years old, and they came from 24 US areas. The CDR3 loop spans 15 amino acids. Germline V gene sequence: CDR1 SEHNR, CDR2 FQNEAQ (reference sequence). With V trimmed by 7 bases and J by 3 bases, 7 bases remained unmatched. Sequencing used immunoSEQ multiplex PCR; TCRdb keeps in-frame clones, though not all of them. This table holds around 300,000 clones, less than 90% found once. Input material: PBMCs or T cells enriched from blood (not recorded which). The rearrangement joins TRBV7-9 to TRBJ2-3; 10 nucleotides match TRBD2. The clonotype originates from a woman aged 50 to 65 who had recovered from COVID-19. DNA for the CDR3: TGTGCCAGCACCGCGCTAGCGGGAGTAACAGATACGCAGTATTTT. Protein: CASTALAGVTDTQYF.